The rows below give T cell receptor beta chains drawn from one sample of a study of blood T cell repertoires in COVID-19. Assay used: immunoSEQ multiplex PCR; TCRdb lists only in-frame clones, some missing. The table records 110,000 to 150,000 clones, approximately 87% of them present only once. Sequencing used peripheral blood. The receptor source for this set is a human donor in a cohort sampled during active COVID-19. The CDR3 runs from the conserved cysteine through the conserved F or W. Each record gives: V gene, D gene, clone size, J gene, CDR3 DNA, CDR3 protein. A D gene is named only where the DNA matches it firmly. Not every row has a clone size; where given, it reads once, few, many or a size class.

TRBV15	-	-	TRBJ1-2	TGTGCCACCAGCAGAGATCAAGGGGCTCCCACCTATGGCTACACCTTC	CATSRDQGAPTYGYTF
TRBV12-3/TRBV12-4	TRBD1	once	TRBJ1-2	TGTGCCAGCACCATGACAGGGATTTATGGCTACACCTTC	CASTMTGIYGYTF
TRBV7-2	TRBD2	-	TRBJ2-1	TGTGCCAGCAGCTTAGGGCTAGCGGGAGTGTGGAATGAGCAGTTCTTC	CASSLGLAGVWNEQFF
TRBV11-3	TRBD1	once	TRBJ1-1	TGTGCCAGCAGCTTAGAAGGGACAGGGGGAACTGAAGCTTTCTTT	CASSLEGTGGTEAFF
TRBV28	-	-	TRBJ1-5	TGTGCCAGCTCTGAGAGGCGGCGGCCCCAGCATTTT	CASSERRRPQHF
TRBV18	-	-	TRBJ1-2	TGTGCCAGCTCAAAGGACAGTCACGGCTACACCTTC	CASSKDSHGYTF
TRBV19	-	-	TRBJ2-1	TGTGCCAGTAGTAGGCTGATGGAGCAGTTCTTC	CASSRLMEQFF
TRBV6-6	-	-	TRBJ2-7	TGTGCCAGCAGTGCCGTACAGGGTTCCTACGAGCAGTACTTC	CASSAVQGSYEQYF
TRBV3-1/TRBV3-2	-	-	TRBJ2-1	TGTGCCAGCAGCGCCCTTAGGGGTAATGAGCAGTTCTTC	CASSALRGNEQFF
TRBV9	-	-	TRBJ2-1	TGTGCCAGCAGCAGCCGGACAGTCTCCTACAATGAGCAGTTCTTC	CASSSRTVSYNEQFF
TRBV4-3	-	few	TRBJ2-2	TGCGCCAGCAGCCCAAACGCGCAGGGGTGGACCGGGGAGCTGTTTTTT	CASSPNAQGWTGELFF
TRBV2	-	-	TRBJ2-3	TGTGCCAGCAGTGAGACGAGGAGGGCAGATACGCAGTATTTT	CASSETRRADTQYF
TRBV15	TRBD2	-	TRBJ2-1	TGTGCCACCAGCAGAGGACTAGCGGAGAACAATGAGCAGTTCTTC	CATSRGLAENNEQFF
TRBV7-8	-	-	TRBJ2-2	TGTGCCAGCAGCCGGACAGAGAACACCGGGGAGCTGTTTTTT	CASSRTENTGELFF
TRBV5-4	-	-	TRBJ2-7	TGTGCCAGCAGCCAGGGTCCGGCGGGGGCTTGGGTCGAGCAGTACTTC	CASSQGPAGAWVEQYF
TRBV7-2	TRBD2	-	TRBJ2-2	TGTGCCAGCAGCCGGACTAGGCTGGCCGGGGAGCTGTTTTTT	CASSRTRLAGELFF
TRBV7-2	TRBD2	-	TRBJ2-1	TGTGCCAGCAGCTTTCCGGGGGGTACCTACAATGAGCAGTTCTTC	CASSFPGGTYNEQFF
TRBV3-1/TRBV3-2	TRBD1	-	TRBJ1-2	TGTGCCAGCAGCCCGATGGACAGGGAAGGAGGCTACACCTTC	CASSPMDREGGYTF
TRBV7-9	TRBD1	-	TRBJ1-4	TGTGCCAGCAGCTTAATGACAGGGCTGAATGAAAAACTGTTTTTT	CASSLMTGLNEKLFF
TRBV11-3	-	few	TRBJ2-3	TGTGCCAGCAGCCCACCTGGAGAGGGGACTAGCACAGATACGCAGTATTTT	CASSPPGEGTSTDTQYF
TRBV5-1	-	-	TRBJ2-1	TGCGCCAGCAGCTCTGGGGACACCCCCTCGAATGAGCAGTTCTTC	CASSSGDTPSNEQFF
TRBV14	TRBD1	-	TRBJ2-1	TGTGCCAGCAGCGTAGGGACAGGAGTCCTCAATGAGCAGTTCTTC	CASSVGTGVLNEQFF
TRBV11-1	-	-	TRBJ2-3	TGTGCCAGCAGCCCTACTTGGGGCCAAGATACGCAGTATTTT	CASSPTWGQDTQYF
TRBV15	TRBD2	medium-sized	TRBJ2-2	TGTGCCACCAGCCCGCCCCGCGGGGGAGATTGGACCGGGGAGCTGTTTTTT	CATSPPRGGDWTGELFF
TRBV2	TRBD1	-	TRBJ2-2	TGTGCCAGCAGTGCCTACAGGGGGACCGGGGAGCTGTTTTTT	CASSAYRGTGELFF
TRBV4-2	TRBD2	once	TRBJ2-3	TGTGCCAGCACCACACAGGCTAGCGGGGGGGTGGGGGATACGCAGTATTTT	CASTTQASGGVGDTQYF
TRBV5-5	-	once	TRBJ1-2	TGTGCCAGCAGCTTGCAGGGATACAGGGAGTATGGCTACACCTTC	CASSLQGYREYGYTF
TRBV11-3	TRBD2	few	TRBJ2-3	TGTGCCAGCAGCATGGGACTAGCGGCGGATACGCAGTATTTT	CASSMGLAADTQYF
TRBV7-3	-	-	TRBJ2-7	TGTGCCAGCAGCTTAGGGACTGGCAGCTCCTACGAGCAGTACTTC	CASSLGTGSSYEQYF
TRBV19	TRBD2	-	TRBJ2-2	TGTGCCAGCCGGTTAGCGGGAGGGACGAACACCGGGGAGCTGTTTTTT	CASRLAGGTNTGELFF
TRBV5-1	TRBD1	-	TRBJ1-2	TGCGCCAGCAGCTCACACAGGGGCTGGGACTATGGCTACACCTTC	CASSSHRGWDYGYTF
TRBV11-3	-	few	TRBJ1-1	TGTGCCAGCAGCCCCCAGCTAGGAGGAGCTGAAGCTTTCTTT	CASSPQLGGAEAFF
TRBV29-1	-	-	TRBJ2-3	TGCAGCGCCGAGACCGGGACACACGATACGCAGTATTTT	CSAETGTHDTQYF
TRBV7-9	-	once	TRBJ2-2	TGTGCCAGCAGCGATACTACTAGAAACACCGGGGAGCTGTTTTTT	CASSDTTRNTGELFF
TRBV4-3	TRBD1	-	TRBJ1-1	TGCGCCAGCAGCCAGGACAGGGGGCGGACTGAAGCTTTCTTT	CASSQDRGRTEAFF
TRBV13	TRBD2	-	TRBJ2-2	TGTGCCAGCAGCCCGACTAGCGGGAGGGTTAACACCGGGGAGCTGTTTTTT	CASSPTSGRVNTGELFF
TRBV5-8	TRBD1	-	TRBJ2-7	TGTGCCAGCAGCTATTACCCGGGACAGGGGGCACACTACGAGCAGTACTTC	CASSYYPGQGAHYEQYF
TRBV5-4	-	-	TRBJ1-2	TGTGCCAGCAGCTTGGTGGGGGGTGTTGGCTACACCTTC	CASSLVGGVGYTF
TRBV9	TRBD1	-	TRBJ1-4	TGTGCCAGCAGCGCAGGGACAGGGCGGGAAAAACTGTTTTTT	CASSAGTGREKLFF
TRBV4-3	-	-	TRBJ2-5	TGCGCCAGCAGCCAAGATCTTCGGGAACAAGAGACCCAGTACTTC	CASSQDLREQETQYF
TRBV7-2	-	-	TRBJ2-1	TGTGCCAGCAGCTTAGGACGGACAAATAACAATGAGCAGTTCTTC	CASSLGRTNNNEQFF
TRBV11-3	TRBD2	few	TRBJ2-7	TGTGCCAGCAGTCTCAGAGCGGGGGTTTCCTACGAGCAGTACTTC	CASSLRAGVSYEQYF
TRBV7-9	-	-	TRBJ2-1	TGTGCCAGCAGCCTGGGGGCTGAGCAGTTCTTC	CASSLGAEQFF
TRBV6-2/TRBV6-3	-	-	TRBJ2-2	TGTGCCAGCAGTTACTCCAGGTTGAACGGGGAGCTGTTTTTT	CASSYSRLNGELFF
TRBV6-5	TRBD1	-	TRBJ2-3	TGTGCCAGCAGTTTAACTACAGGGGTGCATACGCAGTATTTT	CASSLTTGVHTQYF
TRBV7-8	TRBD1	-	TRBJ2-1	TGTGCCAGCAGCAGTCCCCCGGGACAGGGGGCTAATGAGCAGTTCTTC	CASSSPPGQGANEQFF
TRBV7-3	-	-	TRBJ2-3	TGTGCCAGCAGCTCCGGAGGTGGGGCAGATACGCAGTATTTT	CASSSGGGADTQYF
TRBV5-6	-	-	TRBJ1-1	TGTGCCAGCAGCTTGGCCGACAGGTCCATGAACACTGAAGCTTTCTTT	CASSLADRSMNTEAFF
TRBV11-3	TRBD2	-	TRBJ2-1	TGTGCCAGCAGCTCGTCGACTAGCGGAACCTCCTACAATGAGCAGTTCTTC	CASSSSTSGTSYNEQFF
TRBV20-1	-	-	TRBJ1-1	TGCAGTGCCGTTCGGGGTGAAGCTTTCTTT	CSAVRGEAFF
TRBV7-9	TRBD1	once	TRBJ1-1	TGTGCCAGCAGCTCACAGGGGATAGGTGAAGCTTTCTTT	CASSSQGIGEAFF
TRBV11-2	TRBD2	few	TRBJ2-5	TGTGCCAGCAGCTTAGGCCCTAGCGGGGGGTATGAGACCCAGTACTTC	CASSLGPSGGYETQYF
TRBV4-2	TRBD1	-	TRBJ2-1	TGTGCCAGCAGCCAGGGGACAGGGGATAATGAGCAGTTCTTC	CASSQGTGDNEQFF
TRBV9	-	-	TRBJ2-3	TGTGCCAGCAGCGTAGAAGGCGGGGGCGGCGCAGATACGCAGTATTTT	CASSVEGGGGADTQYF
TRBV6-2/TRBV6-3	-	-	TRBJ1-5	TGTGCCAGCAGCCCTTATGGAGGGGGCAATCAGCCCCAGCATTTT	CASSPYGGGNQPQHF
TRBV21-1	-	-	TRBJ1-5	TGTGCCAGCAACCACCTCGATGGGAGTGAAGGCAATCAGCCCCAGCATTTT	CASNHLDGSEGNQPQHF
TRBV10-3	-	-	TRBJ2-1	TGTGCCATTTTGAGCTCCTACAATGAGCAGTTCTTC	CAILSSYNEQFF